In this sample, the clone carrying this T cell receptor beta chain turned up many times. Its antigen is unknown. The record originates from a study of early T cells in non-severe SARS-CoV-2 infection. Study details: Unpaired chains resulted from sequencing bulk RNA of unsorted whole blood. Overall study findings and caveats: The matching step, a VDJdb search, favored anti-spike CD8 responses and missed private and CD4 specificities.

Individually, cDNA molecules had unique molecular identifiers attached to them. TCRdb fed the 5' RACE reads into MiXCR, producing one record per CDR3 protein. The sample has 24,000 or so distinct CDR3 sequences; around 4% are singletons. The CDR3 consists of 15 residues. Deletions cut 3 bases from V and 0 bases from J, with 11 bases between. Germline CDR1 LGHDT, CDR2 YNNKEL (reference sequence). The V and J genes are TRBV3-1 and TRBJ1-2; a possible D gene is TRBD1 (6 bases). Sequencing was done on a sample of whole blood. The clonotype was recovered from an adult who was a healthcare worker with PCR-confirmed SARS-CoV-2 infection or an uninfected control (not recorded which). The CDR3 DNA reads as TGTGCCAGCAGCCATCCATCAGGGGCTAACTATGGCTACACCTTC. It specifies CASSHPSGANYGYTF.